Below are 27 T cell receptor beta chains sequenced from a single sample in a study of human thymus T cells. Assay: immunoSEQ multiplex PCR; the TCRdb copy retains only in-frame clones and omits some. The table shows tens of thousands of clones, with around 94% occurring only once. The specimen was blood. The receptors were sampled from a boy less than two years old with a congenital heart defect but otherwise immunologically healthy.

The V and J genes are TRBV6-9 and TRBJ1-2, with 11 bases matching TRBD1. The germline gives CDR1 MNHGY, CDR2 SVAAGI. The CDR3 totals 13 residues. The V gene end was trimmed by 11 bases and the J gene end by 6 bases; junction bases not matched to a gene: 8. The CDR3 protein is CAGPGQGVDGYTF. CDR3 coding DNA: TGTGCCGGTCCGGGACAGGGGGTGGATGGCTACACCTTC.

The V call is TRBV5-6, the J call TRBJ2-3; 7 bases are a match to TRBD1. V trimming: 1 base; J trimming: 7 bases; junction bases outside the gene matches: 6. This CDR3 has 14 amino acids. Per germline, CDR1 SGHDT and CDR2 YYEEEE. Written as DNA, the CDR3 is TGTGCCAGCAGCTTGAGGGGGCCGGCAAATACGCAGTATTTT. Encoded protein: CASSLRGPANTQYF.

This sequence joins TRBV4-1 and TRBJ1-5; maybe TRBD1 (5 bases). V was trimmed by 1 base and J by 3 bases, leaving 10 bases between them. The CDR3 has 15 amino acids. Germline lookup yields CDR1 MGHRA and CDR2 YSYEKL. In nucleotides, the CDR3 is TGCGCCAGCAGCCAAGTGACCAGGGCCAATCAGCCCCAGCATTTT. Its translation is CASSQVTRANQPQHF.

The V and J genes are TRBV7-2 and TRBJ2-2; D gene uncertain. Germline CDR1 reads SGHTA; CDR2 reads FQGNSA. Trimming removed 5 bases from V and 6 bases from J, with 10 bases in between. The CDR3 is made up of 13 amino acids. This chain's CDR3 is CASSVGGPGELFF. The CDR3 DNA follows: TGTGCCAGCAGCGTGGGTGGCCCCGGGGAGCTGTTTTTT.

V and J are TRBV4-3 and TRBJ1-5, with 9 positions matching TRBD1. The CDR3 sequence is 15 residues long. The germline V gene has CDR1 LGHNA and CDR2 YSLEER. V lost 2 bases to trimming and J lost 5 bases; unmatched junction nucleotides: 4. The CDR3 sequence: CASSQKTGGDQPQHF. The CDR3 bases are TGCGCCAGCAGCCAAAAAACAGGGGGCGATCAGCCCCAGCATTTT.

This clone was counted a single time. The gene calls are TRBV19 and TRBJ1-1; tentative D call: TRBD1 (5 bases). This CDR3 comprises 15 residues. CDR1 is LNHDA and CDR2 is SQIVND in the germline V gene (reference sequence). Trimming shortened V by 3 bases and J by 1 base, and 12 bases separated the two germline ends. The CDR3 coding sequence is TGTGCCAGTAGTATCTGGGGGGTTCGGAACACTGAAGCTTTCTTT. It translates to CASSIWGVRNTEAFF.

This chain joins TRBV9 and TRBJ2-3, with D perhaps TRBD1 (6 bases). Germline-derived CDR1 and CDR2 are SGDLS and YYNGEE. The CDR3 runs 15 residues. V gave up 1 base and J gave up 3 bases, with 12 bases separating them. This CDR3 reads CASSVRWGRTDTQYF. The CDR3 DNA is TGTGCCAGCAGCGTAAGGTGGGGGCGAACAGATACGCAGTATTTT.

The CDR3 region has the DNA TGTGCCAGCAGCTTAAGGGAATGGGGTCAGCCCCAGCATTTT. Translation gives CASSLREWGQPQHF. This chain uses TRBV7-8 with TRBJ1-5; D is ambiguous. This CDR3 is 14 amino acids long. V was trimmed by 2 bases and J by 6 bases, leaving 11 bases between them. Germline CDR1 is SGHVS and CDR2 is FQNEAQ.

V gene TRBV4-2 combines with J gene TRBJ2-2; no firm D call. The V end was cut by 8 bases, the J end by 1 base, with 2 bases between. The CDR3 extends over 11 amino acids. Germline lookup yields CDR1 LGHNA and CDR2 YNFKEQ. As DNA, the CDR3 is TGTGCCAGCGGGAACACCGGGGAGCTGTTTTTT. This codes for CASGNTGELFF.

The rearrangement uses TRBV7-2 and TRBJ2-7; 12 nucleotides agree with TRBD2. V shed 5 bases and J 3 bases; nucleotides not matched to a gene: 2. The CDR3 totals 14 residues. Germline lookup yields CDR1 SGHTA and CDR2 FQGNSA. The CDR3 loop is CASSPTSGGYEQYF. The CDR3 nucleotides read TGTGCCAGCAGCCCGACTAGCGGGGGCTACGAGCAGTACTTC. Drawing the rest from reference TRBV7-2 and TRBJ2-7, the complete variable domain is GAGVSQSPSNKVTEKGKDVELRCDPISGHTALYWYRQSLGQGLEFLIYFQGNSAPDKSGLPSDRFSAERTGGSVSTLTIQRTQQEDSAVYLCASSPTSGGYEQYFGPGTRLTVT.

The V and J genes are TRBV27 and TRBJ2-3; 9 bases match TRBD1. Germline trimming cut 6 bases from V and 7 bases from J; bases unmatched to any gene: 5. The CDR3 is 13 amino acids. Germline V gene data show CDR1 as MNHEY and CDR2 as SMNVEV (reference sequence). The CDR3, as DNA: TGTGCCAGCAGACAGGGGGCCCCCTATACGCAGTATTTT. It yields the protein CASRQGAPYTQYF.

V usage is TRBV28 and J usage is TRBJ2-5; 10 bases align to TRBD2. Unmatched junction bases numbered 10, after V lost 4 bases and J lost 8 bases. CDR1 and CDR2 from the germline V gene are MDHEN and SYDVKM. The CDR3 consists of 15 residues. The CDR3 here is CASSSPGVAGGTQYF. The CDR3 region has the DNA TGTGCCAGCAGTTCCCCGGGGGTAGCGGGGGGCACCCAGTACTTC.

The J gene is TRBJ2-3, the V gene TRBV19, with 12 bases lining up with TRBD2. CDR1 and CDR2 from the germline V gene are LNHDA and SQIVND (reference sequence). V shed 4 bases, J shed 4 bases, and the junction held 0 bases outside the gene matches. The CDR3 consists of 14 residues. CDR3 DNA: TGTGCCAGTAGTACTAGCGGGGGGGCAGATACGCAGTATTTT. Translating gives CASSTSGGADTQYF.

V and J are TRBV14 and TRBJ1-1; the D is unclear. The CDR3 length is 15 residues. V lost 0 bases, J lost 6 bases, and 14 bases lay in between. Germline CDR1 reads SGHDN; CDR2 reads FVKESK. CDR3 sequence: CASSQDGRGSAEAFF. CDR3 in DNA: TGTGCCAGCAGCCAAGATGGACGGGGAAGTGCTGAAGCTTTCTTT.

A single count supports this clone. The V call is TRBV5-1, the J call TRBJ2-5, with TRBD2 matching over 8 bases. V gave up 2 bases and J gave up 2 bases; unmatched junction bases: 11. CDR1 and CDR2 from the germline V gene are SGHRS and YFSETQ. The length of the CDR3 is 17 residues. CDR3 protein: CASSFVPGGGRQETQYF. As DNA, the CDR3 is TGCGCCAGCAGCTTTGTGCCTGGCGGGGGGAGACAAGAGACCCAGTACTTC.

V usage is TRBV6-4 and J usage is TRBJ2-7; D may be TRBD1 or TRBD2 (6 bases each). The V end lost 6 bases, the J end lost 4 bases, and 16 bases lay between the germline ends. The germline CDR1 and CDR2 sequences are MRHNA and SNTAGT. The CDR3 contains 14 residues. Here the CDR3 reads CASRGGRALYEQYF. The CDR3 DNA reads as TGTGCCAGCAGGGGGGGCAGGGCCCTATACGAGCAGTACTTC.

The chain links TRBV6-5 to TRBJ2-7; no clear D. The length of the CDR3 is 13 residues. Germline V gene data show CDR1 as MNHEY and CDR2 as SVGAGI. Trimming left V 5 bases short and J 5 bases short, with 13 bases between. In nucleotides, the CDR3 is TGTGCCAGCAGTAACCCCGCAATCCACGAGCAGTACTTC. Translated: CASSNPAIHEQYF.

The rearrangement uses TRBV5-1 and TRBJ2-7; D might be TRBD2 (5 bases). The germline gives CDR1 SGHRS, CDR2 YFSETQ. The V end lost 3 bases, the J end lost 0 bases, and 16 bases lay between the germline ends. The CDR3 is 16 amino acids. CDR3 nucleotides: TGCGCCAGCAGCTGGGCCCCAGGAGGCAACTCCTACGAGCAGTACTTC. Protein sequence: CASSWAPGGNSYEQYF.

This chain uses TRBV29-1 with TRBJ1-2; D call uncertain. This CDR3 has 10 residues. Germline V gene sequence: CDR1 SQVTM, CDR2 ANQGSEA. The V and J ends lost 7 bases and 2 bases respectively, with 5 bases between them. The CDR3 loop is CSADNYGYTF. The CDR3 DNA sequence: TGCAGCGCCGACAACTATGGCTACACCTTC.

The CDR3: CASSVEGGNYEQYF. CDR3 sequence (DNA): TGTGCCAGCAGCGTAGAGGGAGGGAACTACGAGCAGTACTTC. This chain uses TRBV9 with TRBJ2-7, with TRBD2 matching 7 bases. V shed 0 bases and J 3 bases; nucleotides not matched to a gene: 3. Germline CDR1 and CDR2: SGDLS and YYNGEE. CDR3 length equals 14 residues. Variable domain in full (rest from reference TRBV9 and TRBJ2-7): DSGVTQTPKHLITATGQRVTLRCSPRSGDLSVYWYQQSLDQGLQFLIQYYNGEERAKGNILERFSAQQFPDLHSELNLSSLELGDSALYFCASSVEGGNYEQYFGPGTRLTVT.

The chain couples TRBV6-6 to TRBJ1-2, with TRBD1 identical over 9 bases. CDR3 length equals 15 residues. Germline-derived CDR1 and CDR2 are MNHNY and SVGAGI (reference sequence). The trim removed 6 bases at V and 6 bases at J, leaving 11 bases unmatched. This CDR3 reads CASRTVLQGANGYTF. As DNA, the CDR3 is TGTGCCAGCAGGACAGTTCTACAGGGGGCTAATGGCTACACCTTC.

The chain's CDR3 is CASSLWTNTEAFF. The CDR3 DNA follows: TGTGCCAGCAGTTTATGGACAAACACTGAAGCTTTCTTT. V and J are TRBV28 and TRBJ1-1; D call uncertain. Trimming cost V 0 bases and J 2 bases, with 4 bases left between them. The CDR3 covers 13 residues. In germline, CDR1 is MDHEN, CDR2 SYDVKM.

V gene TRBV30 combines with J gene TRBJ2-5, with 7 bases identical to TRBD2. This CDR3 has 15 residues. V gave up 2 bases and J gave up 5 bases; unmatched junction bases: 11. Germline V gives CDR1 GTSNPN, CDR2 SVGIG (reference sequence). The CDR3 region is CAWSTEGAGGETQYF. The CDR3 coding sequence is TGTGCCTGGAGTACAGAGGGTGCCGGGGGGGAGACCCAGTACTTC.

CDR3 sequence reads: CASSSRQGGDEKLFF. Written as DNA, the CDR3 is TGTGCCAGCAGCTCCCGACAGGGGGGCGATGAAAAACTGTTTTTT. This chain joins TRBV5-6 and TRBJ1-4, with 9 bases matching TRBD1. CDR1 is SGHDT and CDR2 is YYEEEE in the germline V gene. The CDR3 totals 15 residues. With 3 bases clipped from V and 6 bases from J, the junction kept 6 bases outside the gene matches.

The chain is built from TRBV6-5 and TRBJ2-7, with 7 positions matching TRBD2. V shed 2 bases, J shed 2 bases, and the junction held 6 bases outside the gene matches. The germline V gene has CDR1 MNHEY and CDR2 SVGAGI. The CDR3 is 15 amino acids. The CDR3 reads CASSYAGGYAYEQYF. The CDR3 DNA sequence: TGTGCCAGCAGTTACGCCGGGGGGTACGCCTACGAGCAGTACTTC.

DNA for the CDR3: TGTGCCAGCAGCAAGGACAGGACCTACGAGCAGTACTTC. Translated, it gives CASSKDRTYEQYF. The V and J genes are TRBV6-6 and TRBJ2-7, with 7 nucleotides matching TRBD1. Germline CDR1 is MNHNY and CDR2 is SVGAGI (reference sequence). Germline trimming cut 6 bases from V and 2 bases from J; bases unmatched to any gene: 4. The CDR3 covers 13 residues.

V and J are TRBV28 and TRBJ2-3; 8 nucleotides agree with TRBD1. CDR3 size: 14 residues. Unmatched junction bases numbered 6, after V lost 7 bases and J lost 3 bases. Germline loops: CDR1 MDHEN, CDR2 SYDVKM. The CDR3 loop is CASTPDRETDTQYF. The CDR3 bases are TGTGCCAGCACCCCGGACAGGGAAACAGATACGCAGTATTTT.